A single sample gave rise to the 17 T cell receptor beta chains below, sequenced in a study of T cell repertoires in cytomegalovirus infection. In TCRdb, the reads were re-called with MiXCR into one record per CDR3 protein. Of about 250,000 distinct CDR3 sequences in the sample, roughly 6.5% are singletons; the top ten hold 5.5% to 6.5%. Sequencing was done on a sample of PBMCs. The origin of the receptors is a human donor in good health (CMV status not recorded). Some clones in this sample may be carry-over from other donors' samples.

This clonotype was detected many times. For the CDR3, the DNA is TGTGCCAGCAGCCGATTGACAGGGAACGAGCAGTACTTC. The encoded protein is CASSRLTGNEQYF. This chain connects TRBV14 to TRBJ2-7; the match to TRBD1 covers 7 bases. The CDR3 loop spans 13 amino acids. Germline V gene lookup returns CDR1 SGHDN and CDR2 FVKESK. Trimming took 4 bases from V and 5 from J; bases not matched to a gene: 5.

This clonotype came up many times. This chain joins TRBV2 and TRBJ1-1; D is unclear. Trimming took 8 bases from V and 11 from J, leaving 15 bases between them. The length of the CDR3 is 11 residues. Germline lookup yields CDR1 SNHLY and CDR2 FYNNEI. The CDR3 coding sequence is TGTGCCAGCTCCTCCGGGTCTGTGGCTTTCTTT. Its protein is CASSSGSVAFF.

In its sample, this clonotype was seen many times. This chain joins TRBV7-9 and TRBJ2-7, with D tentatively TRBD1 (6 bases). The CDR3 extends over 13 amino acids. The germline CDR1 and CDR2 sequences are SEHNR and FQNEAQ (reference sequence). V was trimmed by 5 bases and J by 3 bases, leaving 11 bases between them. The CDR3 sequence: CASSLRTVYEQYF. The CDR3 nucleotides read TGTGCCAGCAGCCTACGGACAGTCTACGAGCAGTACTTC. The variable domain in full, with the rest retrieved from reference TRBV7-9 and TRBJ2-7, is DTGVSQNPRHKITKRGQNVTFRCDPISEHNRLYWYRQTLGQGPEFLTYFQNEAQLEKSRLLSDRFSAERPKGSFSTLEIQRTEQGDSAMYLCASSLRTVYEQYFGPGTRLTVT.

Many counts were recorded for this clonotype. J is TRBJ2-3 and V is TRBV7-2; TRBD1 is a possible D gene (7 bases). The germline V gene encodes CDR1 SGHTA and CDR2 FQGNSA. CDR3 length: 15 residues. With 3 bases removed from V and 5 bases from J, the gap between germline ends came to 15 bases. The CDR3 protein is CASSLRDRTIDTQYF. CDR3 DNA: TGTGCCAGCAGCTTGCGGGACAGAACAATAGATACGCAGTATTTT.

This clonotype was seen only a few times. The chain is built from TRBV11-2 and TRBJ2-2; D remains ambiguous. V lost 3 bases and J lost 9, with 5 bases in between. The CDR3 length is 11 residues. Germline loops: CDR1 SGHAT, CDR2 FQNNGV. Here the CDR3 reads CASSFIRELFF. In DNA form, the CDR3 reads TGTGCCAGCAGCTTTATCAGGGAGCTGTTTTTT.

This clonotype was seen ten or more times. The chain couples TRBV20-1 to TRBJ1-1; D gene ambiguous. V was shortened by 2 bases and J by 3 bases, with 16 bases between the two germline ends. Germline V gene sequence: CDR1 DFQATT, CDR2 SNEGSKA (reference sequence). This CDR3 contains 15 residues. CDR3 sequence reads: CSARKPRTVHTEAFF. The CDR3, as DNA: TGCAGTGCTAGAAAGCCCCGGACGGTCCACACTGAAGCTTTCTTT.

This clonotype appeared many times. V is TRBV5-1 and J is TRBJ1-1, with no clear D. The CDR3 runs 16 residues. The germline V gene has CDR1 SGHRS and CDR2 YFSETQ. V lost 0 bases and J 0 bases, leaving 12 bases between the germline ends. CDR3 coding DNA: TGCGCCAGCAGCTTGGCCATTACCTCCATGAACACTGAAGCTTTCTTT. This encodes CASSLAITSMNTEAFF.

This clonotype was found many times. This chain connects TRBV12-5 to TRBJ2-7, with D possibly TRBD2 on 6 matching bases. Germline lookup yields CDR1 LGHNT and CDR2 FRNRAP. This CDR3 contains 18 residues. V was pared by 2 bases and J by 5 bases, with 25 bases between. The CDR3 region has the DNA TGTGCTAGTGGTTTGTCCGCGGGGAGCAACCATGCCCATGACGAGCAGTACTTC. Translating gives CASGLSAGSNHAHDEQYF.

This clonotype has a count of ten or more. The chain uses TRBV7-2 and TRBJ1-2; D may be TRBD1 (5 bases). V lost 1 base and J lost 4, with 7 bases in between. The CDR3 covers 13 residues. Germline V gives CDR1 SGHTA, CDR2 FQGNSA. The CDR3 protein is CASSLEQVYGYTF. The CDR3 DNA sequence: TGTGCCAGCAGCTTAGAACAGGTCTATGGCTACACCTTC. The full variable domain, its missing parts supplied by reference TRBV7-2 and TRBJ1-2, is GAGVSQSPSNKVTEKGKDVELRCDPISGHTALYWYRQSLGQGLEFLIYFQGNSAPDKSGLPSDRFSAERTGGSVSTLTIQRTQQEDSAVYLCASSLEQVYGYTFGSGTRLTVV.

V and J are TRBV5-4 and TRBJ2-7, with TRBD1 matching over 7 bases. Germline V gives CDR1 SGHNT, CDR2 YYREEE (reference sequence). Trimming cost V 4 bases and J 5 bases; bases outside gene matches: 9. The CDR3 contains 14 residues. CDR3 DNA: TGTGCCAGCAGCCAACAGGGGAGCGGCGACGAGCAGTACTTC. Its translation: CASSQQGSGDEQYF.

This clonotype was counted at least ten times. The chain recombines TRBV6-2 or TRBV6-3 with TRBJ2-2; D unresolved. V was cut by 6 bases and J by 6 bases, with 20 bases left in between. The CDR3 totals 16 residues. Germline V CDR1 and CDR2: MNHEY, SVGEGT. The CDR3 reads CASSPANSRMAGELFF. In DNA form, the CDR3 reads TGTGCCAGCAGCCCAGCGAACTCAAGGATGGCCGGGGAGCTGTTTTTT.

This clonotype was seen at least ten times. This rearrangement joins TRBV20-1 to TRBJ1-6; no clear D. The germline CDR1 and CDR2 sequences are DFQATT and SNEGSKA (reference sequence). Trimming removed 3 bases at V and 10 bases at J, with 16 bases between. CDR3 length: 14 residues. The CDR3 sequence: CSARQSGSESPLHF. The CDR3 DNA follows: TGCAGTGCTAGGCAGTCGGGATCAGAATCACCCCTCCACTTT.

This clonotype has a count of ten or more. The gene calls are TRBV14 and TRBJ2-6; no clear D gene. Germline V gene sequence: CDR1 SGHDN, CDR2 FVKESK. The CDR3 runs 13 residues. Trimming removed 7 bases from V and 2 bases from J, with 6 bases in between. For the CDR3, the DNA is TGTGCCAGCACACTTACTGGGGCCAACGTCCTGACTTTC. Translation: CASTLTGANVLTF.

For this clonotype: This may come from a read error, since a much larger clone is one base off. The genes are TRBV5-5 and TRBJ1-5, with D tentatively TRBD1 (5 bases). Germline V gives CDR1 SGHKS, CDR2 YYEKEE (reference sequence). The CDR3 length is 15 residues. CDR3 sequence reads: CASNLREGSGQPQHF. The CDR3 DNA is TGTGCCAGCAACTTGAGGGAAGGATCAGGGCAGCCCCAGCATTTT. Full variable domain (outside the CDR3, taken from reference TRBV5-5 and TRBJ1-5): DAGVTQSPTHLIKTRGQQVTLRCSPISGHKSVSWYQQVLGQGPQFIFQYYEKEERGRGNFPDRFSARQFPNYSSELNVNALLLGDSALYLCASNLREGSGQPQHFGDGTRLSIL.

This clonotype has a count of ten or more. The DNA of the CDR3 is TGTGCCAGCAGTCGCCTAGAGGCGGGCTATGGCTACACCTTC. It encodes CASSRLEAGYGYTF. The chain uses TRBV28 and TRBJ1-2, with D unclear. V lost 5 bases to trimming and J lost 4 bases, with 14 bases between them. The germline gives CDR1 MDHEN, CDR2 SYDVKM. This CDR3 has 14 amino acids.

In this sample, this clonotype turned up many times. The V call is TRBV2, the J call TRBJ2-3, with TRBD1 identical over 10 bases. The CDR3 runs to 16 residues. CDR1 and CDR2 (germline): SNHLY, FYNNEI. J lost 4 bases, V lost 6 bases, and 10 bases had no gene match. DNA of the CDR3: TGTGCCAGCAGGTTATACCGGACAGGGGGATCAGATACGCAGTATTTT. It codes for CASRLYRTGGSDTQYF.

This clonotype was counted at least ten times. The V gene is TRBV5-4, the J gene TRBJ2-3; either TRBD1 or TRBD2 may supply D (6 bases each). Trimming took off 3 bases at V and 5 bases at J, with 16 bases between the two ends. The CDR3 loop spans 15 amino acids. CDR1 and CDR2 (germline): SGHNT, YYREEE (reference sequence). The CDR3 region is CASSSVGGQGDTQYF. The CDR3 region has the DNA TGTGCCAGCAGCTCGGTAGGGGGGCAGGGAGATACGCAGTATTTT.